The present T cell receptor (beta chain) was sequenced within a study of cytomegalovirus exposure and HLA in healthy donors. Study-wide points: The TCR clusters that emerged in the first cohort tended, a later analysis found, to co-occur in the roughly 110 validation repertoires. In vitro checks showed that three CMV-associated chains really do target CMV antigens.

Germline V gene sequence: CDR1 SGHVS, CDR2 FNYEAQ. V lost 1 base and J lost 9, with 13 bases in between. There are 14 residues in the CDR3. Here immunoSEQ multiplex PCR was the method, and the copy in TCRdb shows in-frame clones only, minus some. The repertoire holds hundreds of thousands of clones, with around four fifths as singletons. This clone was detected a few times. Its target is unknown. Sequences were obtained from PBMCs. The V and J genes are TRBV7-6 and TRBJ2-1; D gene ambiguous. The receptor was derived from a woman aged 18 to 35 in good health and CMV-seronegative. CDR3 residues: CASSLENTPVEQFF. The CDR3 region has the DNA TGTGCCAGCAGCTTAGAAAATACCCCCGTTGAGCAGTTCTTC.